The 11 T cell receptor beta chains presented below share a single source sample, sequenced in a study of neoadjuvant anti-PD-1 for oral cavity cancer. Clones were read by immunoSEQ multiplex PCR, and TCRdb kept only the in-frame ones, dropping some. The sample holds 17,000 or so clones; around 62% are singletons and the top ten take around 2.5%. The specimen was PBMCs, collected before nivolumab (anti-PD-1) treatment. The receptors originated from a person aged 40-85 years with oral cavity squamous cell carcinoma.

V gene TRBV28 combines with J gene TRBJ1-1; TRBD1 agrees at 7 bases. V dropped 3 bases and J dropped 5; count of bases not matched to a gene: 9. The CDR3 is made up of 15 amino acids. Germline-derived CDR1 and CDR2 are MDHEN and SYDVKM. Here the CDR3 reads CASSFPPGGITEAFF. The CDR3 DNA follows: TGTGCCAGCAGTTTCCCGCCAGGGGGGATTACTGAAGCTTTCTTT. Based on the CDR3 plus reference TRBV28 and TRBJ1-1, the full variable domain is DVKVTQSSRYLVKRTGEKVFLECVQDMDHENMFWYRQDPGLGLRLIYFSYDVKMKEKGDIPEGYSVSREKKERFSLILESASTNQTSMYLCASSFPPGGITEAFFGQGTRLTVV.

The sample holds a few counts of this clone. The chain carries TRBV6-4 and TRBJ2-2, with D unclear. V lost 2 bases, J lost 7 bases, and 8 bases lay in between. The CDR3 extends over 13 amino acids. In germline, CDR1 is MRHNA, CDR2 SNTAGT. The chain's CDR3 is CASSDRVNGELFF. CDR3 sequence (DNA): TGTGCCAGCAGTGACAGGGTTAACGGGGAGCTGTTTTTT.

There are a few counts of this clone. The chain is built from TRBV2 and TRBJ2-2; no firm D call. The germline V gene has CDR1 SNHLY and CDR2 FYNNEI. The CDR3 runs to 14 residues. The V and J ends lost 7 bases and 4 bases respectively, with 13 bases between them. The CDR3 reads CASKAGLSTGELFF. CDR3 sequence (DNA): TGTGCCAGCAAGGCAGGCCTATCCACCGGGGAGCTGTTTTTT.

This clone was observed a single time. The chain is built from TRBV6-1 and TRBJ2-5; the match to TRBD1 covers 10 bases. The CDR3 contains 15 residues. CDR1 is MNHNS, CDR2 SASEGT, per germline. Trimming removed 1 base from V and 7 bases from J; junction bases left unmatched: 6. The DNA for the CDR3 is TGTGCCAGCAGTGAAGATGGGACAGGGGCGCGGACCCAGTACTTC. Amino acids: CASSEDGTGARTQYF.

The V gene is TRBV5-1, the J gene TRBJ1-1, with D tentatively TRBD1 (5 bases). Deletions cut 0 bases from V and 5 bases from J, with 20 bases between. Germline CDR1 and CDR2: SGHRS and YFSETQ. This CDR3 has 17 amino acids. CDR3 loop: CASSLVTVGTMGTEAFF. For the CDR3, the DNA is TGCGCCAGCAGCTTGGTGACTGTAGGGACGATGGGGACTGAAGCTTTCTTT.

As concerns this clone: One end of the junction varies from germline; a read error may be responsible. This chain links TRBV7-7 with TRBJ2-1; 7 nucleotides agree with TRBD2. This CDR3 contains 13 residues. Germline V gene sequence: CDR1 SSHAT, CDR2 FNYEAQ (reference sequence). In DNA, the CDR3 is TGTGCTAGCAGCCAAAGCGGGAAGGCTGAGCAGTTCTTC. It yields the protein CASSQSGKAEQFF.

The J gene is TRBJ1-1, the V gene TRBV5-1; the match to TRBD1 covers 7 bases. Trimming took 1 base from V and 1 from J; bases not matched to a gene: 1. CDR3 length: 14 amino acids. Germline CDR1 SGHRS, CDR2 YFSETQ. The CDR3 nucleotides read TGCGCCAGCAGCTTGAGGACAGGGAACACTGAAGCTTTCTTT. Translated: CASSLRTGNTEAFF.

This clone is medium-sized. The chain employs TRBV7-9 and TRBJ2-7; possibly TRBD1 for D (7 bases). There are 14 residues in the CDR3. V lost 4 bases to trimming and J lost 3 bases, with 13 bases between them. Germline V gene sequence: CDR1 SEHNR, CDR2 FQNEAQ (reference sequence). The CDR3 reads CASSSGGLLYEQYF. CDR3 coding DNA: TGTGCCAGCAGCTCAGGGGGGCTCCTCTACGAGCAGTACTTC.

A few counts support this clone. J is TRBJ1-1 and V is TRBV10-3, with 7 bases fitting TRBD1. The CDR3 has 15 amino acids. J gave up 3 bases and V 4 bases, and 8 bases lay outside the gene matches. Germline V gene data show CDR1 as ENHRY and CDR2 as SYGVKD. The CDR3 sequence: CAISVEGQDDTEAFF. CDR3 DNA: TGTGCCATCAGTGTTGAAGGACAGGACGACACTGAAGCTTTCTTT.

The V call is TRBV5-1, the J call TRBJ2-2, with 7 bases matching TRBD1. Trimming at V came to 7 bases and at J to 2 bases, leaving 5 bases not matched to a gene. The CDR3 is 14 amino acids. CDR1 and CDR2 from the germline V gene are SGHRS and YFSETQ. This chain's CDR3 is CASGTAYNTGELFF. In DNA form, the CDR3 reads TGCGCCAGCGGGACAGCCTATAACACCGGGGAGCTGTTTTTT.

The chain has TRBV5-5 and TRBJ2-7; a possible D gene is TRBD1 (6 bases). This CDR3 has 14 residues. CDR1 and CDR2 (germline): SGHKS, YYEKEE (reference sequence). Trimming left V 0 bases short and J 0 bases short, with 7 bases between. The CDR3 region is CASSLVQGSYEQYF. CDR3 sequence (DNA): TGTGCCAGCAGCTTGGTACAGGGCTCCTACGAGCAGTACTTC.